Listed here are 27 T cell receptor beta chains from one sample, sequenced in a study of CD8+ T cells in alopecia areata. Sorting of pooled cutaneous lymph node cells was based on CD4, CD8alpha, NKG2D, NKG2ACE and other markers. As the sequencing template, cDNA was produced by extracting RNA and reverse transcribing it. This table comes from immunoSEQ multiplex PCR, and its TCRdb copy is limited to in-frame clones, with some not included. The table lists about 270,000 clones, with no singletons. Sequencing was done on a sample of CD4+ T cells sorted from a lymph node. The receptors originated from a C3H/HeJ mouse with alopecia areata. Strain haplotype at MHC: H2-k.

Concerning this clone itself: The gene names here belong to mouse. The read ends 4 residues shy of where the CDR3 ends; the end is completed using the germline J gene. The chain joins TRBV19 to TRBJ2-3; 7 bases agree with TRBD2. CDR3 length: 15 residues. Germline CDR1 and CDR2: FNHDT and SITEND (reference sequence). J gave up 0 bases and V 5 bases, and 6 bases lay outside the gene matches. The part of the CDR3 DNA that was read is TGTGCCAGCAGAATCCCTGGGGGTAGTGCAGAA. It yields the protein CASRIPGGSAE. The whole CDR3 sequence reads CASRIPGGSAETLYF.

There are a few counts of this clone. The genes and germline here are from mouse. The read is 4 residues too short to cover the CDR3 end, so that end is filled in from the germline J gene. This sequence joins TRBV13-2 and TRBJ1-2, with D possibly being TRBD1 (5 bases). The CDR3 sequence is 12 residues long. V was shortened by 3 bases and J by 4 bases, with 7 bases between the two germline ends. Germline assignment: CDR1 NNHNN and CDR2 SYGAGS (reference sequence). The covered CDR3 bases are TGTGCCAGCGGTGCCAGGGCCTCC. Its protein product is CASGARAS. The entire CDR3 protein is CASGARASDYTF.

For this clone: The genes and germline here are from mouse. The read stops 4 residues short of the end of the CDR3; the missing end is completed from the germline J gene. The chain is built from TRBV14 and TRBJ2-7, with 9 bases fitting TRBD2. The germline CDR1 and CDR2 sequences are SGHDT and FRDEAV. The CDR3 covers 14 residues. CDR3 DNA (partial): TGTGCCAGCAGTTTTCCGACTGGGGGATAT. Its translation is CASSFPTGGY. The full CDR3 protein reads CASSFPTGGYEQYF.

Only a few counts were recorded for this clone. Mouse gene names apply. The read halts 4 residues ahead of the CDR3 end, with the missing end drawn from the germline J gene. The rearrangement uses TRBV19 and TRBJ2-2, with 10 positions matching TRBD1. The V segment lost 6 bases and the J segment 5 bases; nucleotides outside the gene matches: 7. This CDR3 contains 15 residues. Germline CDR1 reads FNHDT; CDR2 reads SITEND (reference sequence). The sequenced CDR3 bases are TGTGCCAGCACCGCAGACAGGGGGCGAACCGGG. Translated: CASTADRGRTG. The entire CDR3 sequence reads CASTADRGRTGQLYF. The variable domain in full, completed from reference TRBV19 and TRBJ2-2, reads GGIITQTPKFLIGQEGQKLTLKCQQNFNHDTMYWYRQDSGKGLRLIYYSITENDLQKGDLSEGYDASREKKSSFSLTVTSAQKNEMAVFLCASTADRGRTGQLYFGEGSKLTVL.

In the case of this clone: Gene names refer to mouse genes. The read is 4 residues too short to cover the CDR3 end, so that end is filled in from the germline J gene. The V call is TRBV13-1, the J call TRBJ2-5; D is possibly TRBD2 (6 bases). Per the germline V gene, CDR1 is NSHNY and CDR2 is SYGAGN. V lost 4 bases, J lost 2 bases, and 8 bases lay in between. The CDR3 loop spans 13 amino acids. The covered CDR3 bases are TGTGCCAGCAGTTTTGGGGGCCAAGAC. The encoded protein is CASSFGGQD. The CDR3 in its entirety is CASSFGGQDTQYF.

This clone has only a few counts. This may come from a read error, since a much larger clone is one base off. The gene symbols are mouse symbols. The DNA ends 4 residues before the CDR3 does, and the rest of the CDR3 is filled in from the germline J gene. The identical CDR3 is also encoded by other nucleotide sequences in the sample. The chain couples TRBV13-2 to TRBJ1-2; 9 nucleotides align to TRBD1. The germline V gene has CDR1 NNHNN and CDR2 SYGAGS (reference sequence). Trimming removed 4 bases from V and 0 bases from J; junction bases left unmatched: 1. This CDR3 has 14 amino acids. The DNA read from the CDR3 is TGTGCCAGCGGTCGGGACAGGGCAAACTCC. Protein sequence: CASGRDRANS. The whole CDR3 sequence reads CASGRDRANSDYTF.

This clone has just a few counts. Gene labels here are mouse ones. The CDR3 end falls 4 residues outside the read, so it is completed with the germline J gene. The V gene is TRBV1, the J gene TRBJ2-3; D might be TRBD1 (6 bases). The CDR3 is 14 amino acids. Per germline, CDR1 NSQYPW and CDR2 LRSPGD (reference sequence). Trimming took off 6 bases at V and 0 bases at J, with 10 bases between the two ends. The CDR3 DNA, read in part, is TGCACCTGCAGGGACAGACCTAGTGCAGAA. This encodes CTCRDRPSAE. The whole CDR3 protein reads CTCRDRPSAETLYF.

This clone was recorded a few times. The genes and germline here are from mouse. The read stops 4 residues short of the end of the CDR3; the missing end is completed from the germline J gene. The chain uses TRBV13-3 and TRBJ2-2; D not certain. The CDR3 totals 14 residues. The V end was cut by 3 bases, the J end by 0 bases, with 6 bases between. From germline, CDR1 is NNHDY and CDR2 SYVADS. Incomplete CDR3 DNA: TGTGCCAGCAGTGCAGGAGCAAACACCGGG. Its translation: CASSAGANTG. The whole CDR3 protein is CASSAGANTGQLYF.

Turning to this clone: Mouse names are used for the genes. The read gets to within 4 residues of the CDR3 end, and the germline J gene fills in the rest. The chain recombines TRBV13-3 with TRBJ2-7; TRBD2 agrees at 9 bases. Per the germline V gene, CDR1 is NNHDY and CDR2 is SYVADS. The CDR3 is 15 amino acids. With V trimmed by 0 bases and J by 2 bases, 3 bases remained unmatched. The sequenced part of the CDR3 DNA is TGTGCCAGCAGTGATGCTGGGGGGGGTGCCTAT. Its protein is CASSDAGGGAY. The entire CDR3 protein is CASSDAGGGAYEQYF.

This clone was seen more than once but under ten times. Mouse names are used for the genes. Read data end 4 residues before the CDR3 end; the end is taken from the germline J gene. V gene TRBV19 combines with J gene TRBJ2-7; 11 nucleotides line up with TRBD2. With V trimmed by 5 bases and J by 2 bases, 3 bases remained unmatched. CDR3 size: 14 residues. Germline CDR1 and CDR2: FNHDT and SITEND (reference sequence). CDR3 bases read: TGTGCCAGCAGGATGGGACTGGGGGCCTAT. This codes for CASRMGLGAY. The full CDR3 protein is CASRMGLGAYEQYF.

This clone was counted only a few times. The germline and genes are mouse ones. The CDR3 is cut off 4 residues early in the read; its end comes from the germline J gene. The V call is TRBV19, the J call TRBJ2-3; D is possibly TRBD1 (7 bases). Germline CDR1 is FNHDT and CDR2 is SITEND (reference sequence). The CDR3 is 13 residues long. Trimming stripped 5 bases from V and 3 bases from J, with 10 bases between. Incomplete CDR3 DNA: TGTGCCAGCAGAAGGGGGCTCGCAGAA. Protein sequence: CASRRGLAE. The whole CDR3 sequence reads CASRRGLAETLYF.

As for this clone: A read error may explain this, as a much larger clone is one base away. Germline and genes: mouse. The sequenced part of the CDR3 DNA is TGTGCCAGCAGTGATGGGGGACAGTCAAACTCC. Amino acids: CASSDGGQSNS. The whole CDR3 protein reads CASSDGGQSNSDYTF. The chain combines TRBV13-3 with TRBJ1-2; 7 positions match TRBD1. Sequencing ends 4 residues short of the CDR3 end; the germline J gene provides the rest. CDR3 length: 15 amino acids. J gave up 0 bases and V 0 bases, and 2 bases lay outside the gene matches. Germline CDR1 NNHDY, CDR2 SYVADS.

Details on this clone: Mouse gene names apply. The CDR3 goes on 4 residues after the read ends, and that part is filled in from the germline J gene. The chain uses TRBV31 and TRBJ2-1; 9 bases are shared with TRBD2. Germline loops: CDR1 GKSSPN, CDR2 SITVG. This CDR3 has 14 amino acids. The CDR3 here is CAWSLGGAKAEQFF. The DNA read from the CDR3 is TGTGCCTGGAGTCTTGGGGGGGCGAAGGCT.

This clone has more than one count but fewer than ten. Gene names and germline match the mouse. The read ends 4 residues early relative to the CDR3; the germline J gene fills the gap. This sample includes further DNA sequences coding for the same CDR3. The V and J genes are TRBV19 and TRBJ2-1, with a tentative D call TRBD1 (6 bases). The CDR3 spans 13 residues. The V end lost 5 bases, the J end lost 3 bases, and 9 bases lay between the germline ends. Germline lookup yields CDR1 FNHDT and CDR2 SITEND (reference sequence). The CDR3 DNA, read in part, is TGTGCCAGCAGACAGGGTGGCTATGCT. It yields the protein CASRQGGYA. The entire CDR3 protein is CASRQGGYAEQFF.

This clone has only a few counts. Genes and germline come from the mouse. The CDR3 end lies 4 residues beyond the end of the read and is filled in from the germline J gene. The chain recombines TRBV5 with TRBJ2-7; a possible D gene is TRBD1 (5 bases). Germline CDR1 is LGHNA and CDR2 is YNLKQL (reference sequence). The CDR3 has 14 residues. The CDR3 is CASSQDHQGYEQYF. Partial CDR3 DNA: TGTGCCAGCAGCCAAGATCACCAGGGATAT.

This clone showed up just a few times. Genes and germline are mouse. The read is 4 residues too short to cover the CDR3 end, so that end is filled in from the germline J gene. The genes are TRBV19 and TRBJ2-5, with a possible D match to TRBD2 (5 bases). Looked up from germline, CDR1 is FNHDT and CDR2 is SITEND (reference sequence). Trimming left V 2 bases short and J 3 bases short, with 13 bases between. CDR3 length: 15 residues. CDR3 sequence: CASSISLLGQDTQYF. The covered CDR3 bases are TGTGCCAGCAGTATCTCCTTGCTGGGTCAAGAC. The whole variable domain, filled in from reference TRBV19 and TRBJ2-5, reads GGIITQTPKFLIGQEGQKLTLKCQQNFNHDTMYWYRQDSGKGLRLIYYSITENDLQKGDLSEGYDASREKKSSFSLTVTSAQKNEMAVFLCASSISLLGQDTQYFGPGTRLLVL.

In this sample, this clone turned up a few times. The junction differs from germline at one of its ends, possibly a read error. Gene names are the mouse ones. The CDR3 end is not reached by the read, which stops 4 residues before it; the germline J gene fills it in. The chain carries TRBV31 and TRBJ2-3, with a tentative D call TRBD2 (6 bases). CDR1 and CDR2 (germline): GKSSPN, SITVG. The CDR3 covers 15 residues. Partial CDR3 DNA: TGTGTCTGGAGTCCCGGGGGGTCTAGTGCAGAA. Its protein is CVWSPGGSSAE. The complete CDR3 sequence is CVWSPGGSSAETLYF.

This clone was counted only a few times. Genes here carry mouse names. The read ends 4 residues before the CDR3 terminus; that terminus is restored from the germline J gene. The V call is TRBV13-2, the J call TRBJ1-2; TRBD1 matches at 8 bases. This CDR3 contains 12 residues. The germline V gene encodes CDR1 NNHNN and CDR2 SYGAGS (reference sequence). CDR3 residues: CASGEQGADYTF. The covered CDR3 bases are TGTGCCAGCGGTGAACAGGGGGCC.

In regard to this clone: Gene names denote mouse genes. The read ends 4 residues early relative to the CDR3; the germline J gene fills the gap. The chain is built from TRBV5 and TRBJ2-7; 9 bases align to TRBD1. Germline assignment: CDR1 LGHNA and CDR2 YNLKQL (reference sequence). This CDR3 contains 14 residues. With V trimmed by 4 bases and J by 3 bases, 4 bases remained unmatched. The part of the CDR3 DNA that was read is TGTGCCAGCAGCCCAACGACAGGGGGCTAT. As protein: CASSPTTGGY. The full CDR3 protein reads CASSPTTGGYEQYF.

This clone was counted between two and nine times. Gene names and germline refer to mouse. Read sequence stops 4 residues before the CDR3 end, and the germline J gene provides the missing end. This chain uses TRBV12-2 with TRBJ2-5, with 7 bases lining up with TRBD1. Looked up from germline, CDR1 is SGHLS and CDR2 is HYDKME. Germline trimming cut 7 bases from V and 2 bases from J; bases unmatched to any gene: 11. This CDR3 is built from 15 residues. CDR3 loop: CARALSRDSQDTQYF. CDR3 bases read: TGTGCCAGAGCTCTCTCCCGGGACAGCCAAGAC.

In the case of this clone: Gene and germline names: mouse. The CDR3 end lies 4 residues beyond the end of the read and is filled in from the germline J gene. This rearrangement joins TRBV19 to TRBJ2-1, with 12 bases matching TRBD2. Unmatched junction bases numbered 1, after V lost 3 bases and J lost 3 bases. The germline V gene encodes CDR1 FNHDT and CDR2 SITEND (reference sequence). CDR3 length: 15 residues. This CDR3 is CASSRTGGGYAEQFF. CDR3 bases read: TGTGCCAGCAGTAGGACTGGGGGGGGCTATGCT.

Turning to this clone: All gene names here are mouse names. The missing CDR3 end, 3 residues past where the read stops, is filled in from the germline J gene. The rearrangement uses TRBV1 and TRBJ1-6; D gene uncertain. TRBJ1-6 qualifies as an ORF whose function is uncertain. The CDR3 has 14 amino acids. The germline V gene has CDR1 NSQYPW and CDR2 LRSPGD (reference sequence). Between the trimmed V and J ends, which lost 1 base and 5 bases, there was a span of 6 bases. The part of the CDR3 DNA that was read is TGCACCTGCAGTGCAGTTACAAATAATTCGCCC. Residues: CTCSAVTNNSP. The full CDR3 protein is CTCSAVTNNSPLYF.

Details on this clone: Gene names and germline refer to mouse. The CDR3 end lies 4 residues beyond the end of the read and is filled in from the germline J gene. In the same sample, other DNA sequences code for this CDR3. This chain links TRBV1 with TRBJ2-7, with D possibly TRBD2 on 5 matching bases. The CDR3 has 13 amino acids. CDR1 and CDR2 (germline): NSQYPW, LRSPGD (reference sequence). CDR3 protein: CTCSAEWGYEQYF. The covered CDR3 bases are TGCACCTGCAGTGCAGAGTGGGGTTAT.

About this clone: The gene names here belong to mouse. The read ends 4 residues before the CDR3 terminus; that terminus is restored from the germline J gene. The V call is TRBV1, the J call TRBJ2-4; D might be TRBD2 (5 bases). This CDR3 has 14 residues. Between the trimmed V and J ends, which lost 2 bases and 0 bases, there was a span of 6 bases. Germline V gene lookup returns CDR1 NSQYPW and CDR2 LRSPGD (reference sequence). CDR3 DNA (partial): TGCACCTGCAGTGCAAGGACTAGTCAAAAC. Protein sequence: CTCSARTSQN. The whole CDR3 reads CTCSARTSQNTLYF.

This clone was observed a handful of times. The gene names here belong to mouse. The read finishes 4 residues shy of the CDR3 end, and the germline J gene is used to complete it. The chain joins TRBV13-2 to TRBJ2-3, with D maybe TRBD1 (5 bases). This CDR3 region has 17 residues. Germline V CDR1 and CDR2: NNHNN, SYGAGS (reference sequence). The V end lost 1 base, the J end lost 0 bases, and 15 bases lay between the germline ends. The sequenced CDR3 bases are TGTGCCAGCGGTGATTATCCCCTGGACAATAGTGCAGAA. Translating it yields CASGDYPLDNSAE. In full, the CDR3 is CASGDYPLDNSAETLYF.

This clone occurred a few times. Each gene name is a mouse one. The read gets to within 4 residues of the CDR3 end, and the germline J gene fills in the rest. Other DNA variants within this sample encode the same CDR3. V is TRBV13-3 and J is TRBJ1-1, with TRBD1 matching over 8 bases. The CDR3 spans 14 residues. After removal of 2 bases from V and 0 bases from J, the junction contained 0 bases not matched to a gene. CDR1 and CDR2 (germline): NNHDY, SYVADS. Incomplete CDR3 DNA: TGTGCCAGCAGTGACAGGGGGCAGAACACA. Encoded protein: CASSDRGQNT. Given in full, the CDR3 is CASSDRGQNTEVFF.

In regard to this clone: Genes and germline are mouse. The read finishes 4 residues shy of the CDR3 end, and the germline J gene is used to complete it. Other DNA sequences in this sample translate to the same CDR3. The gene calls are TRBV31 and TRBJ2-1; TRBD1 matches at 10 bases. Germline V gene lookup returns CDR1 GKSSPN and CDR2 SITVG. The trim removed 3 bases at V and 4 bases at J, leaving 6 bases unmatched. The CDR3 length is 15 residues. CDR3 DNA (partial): TGTGCCTGGAGCCGAGACAGGGGGCGGTATGCT. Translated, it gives CAWSRDRGRYA. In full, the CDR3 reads CAWSRDRGRYAEQFF.